This T cell receptor (beta chain) derives from a study of blood T cell repertoires in COVID-19. Across the whole study: PBMCs, B-cell-depleted T cells, or T cells provided the cDNA or gDNA that made up the material.

The data were produced by immunoSEQ multiplex PCR, yet TCRdb's version contains in-frame clones alone and is incomplete. Of tens of thousands of clones in the sample, approximately 88% were seen once. The CDR3 sequence is 15 residues long. Germline CDR1 and CDR2: SGHTA and FQGNSA. Trimming took off 5 bases at V and 0 bases at J, with 10 bases between the two ends. The clonotype was recovered from a man aged 50 to 60 with active COVID-19. The chain recombines TRBV7-2 with TRBJ2-2; unclear D gene. The sequencing sample was made of peripheral blood. CDR3 sequence: CASSVSSSNTGELFF. The CDR3 bases are TGTGCCAGCAGCGTGAGCTCCTCGAACACCGGGGAGCTGTTTTTT.